Presented here are 20 T cell receptor beta chains from one specimen sequenced in a study of spatial heterogeneity in lung cancer. Each CDR3 protein is one row after TCRdb ran MiXCR on the 5' RACE reads. The sample carries roughly 7,000 distinct CDR3 sequences, 14% recorded once. Time point meaning: sample taken at primary tumor resection. No antigen has been assigned to these receptors. Broader study findings: Higher tumor mutation counts went along with higher counts of expanded intratumoral alpha and beta TCRs.

Sequencing was performed on lung tumor tissue, taken at surgery. All receptors come from a female donor with early-stage non-small cell lung cancer.

This clonotype is labeled medium-sized. Since it is a stray read in a library aimed at alpha chains, this beta chain has a size that is not meaningful. The V call is TRBV28, the J call TRBJ1-3, with D hard to call. The germline V gene has CDR1 MDHEN and CDR2 SYDVKM. The length of the CDR3 is 15 residues. V lost 6 bases, J lost 0 bases, and 12 bases lay in between. The CDR3 DNA follows: TGTGCCAGCAGCCGCGGAACCAGCTCTGGAAACACCATATATTTT. Its translation: CASSRGTSSGNTIYF.

This clonotype is categorized as medium-sized. A library made for alpha chains picked up this beta chain off target, so its size means little. The chain recombines TRBV5-6 with TRBJ2-3; D gene uncertain. Germline V gene lookup returns CDR1 SGHDT and CDR2 YYEEEE. The CDR3 spans 11 residues. V was shortened by 2 bases and J by 5 bases, with 3 bases between the two germline ends. The CDR3: CASSLVDTQYF. For the CDR3, the DNA is TGTGCCAGCAGCTTAGTAGATACGCAGTATTTT.

This clonotype was observed at least ten times. This beta chain turned up in a library designed for alpha chains; as an off-target read, its abundance says little. The chain links TRBV20-1 to TRBJ2-3; perhaps TRBD1 as D (6 bases). The germline V gene has CDR1 DFQATT and CDR2 SNEGSKA (reference sequence). V was pared by 3 bases and J by 5 bases, with 18 bases between. This CDR3 contains 15 residues. The CDR3 bases are TGCAGTGCTAGGTTTGGCCCCCACAGGGAAGATACGCAGTATTTT. Residues: CSARFGPHREDTQYF.

This clonotype has at least ten counts. With the library built for alpha chains, this beta chain is off target and its frequency is not meaningful. The V and J genes are TRBV16 and TRBJ1-5; the D gene is possibly TRBD1 (5 bases). Trimming removed 1 base at V and 6 bases at J, with 10 bases between. The germline V gene encodes CDR1 KGHSY and CDR2 FQNENV. The length of the CDR3 is 14 residues. CDR3 loop: CASSQWKGAQPQHF. The CDR3 DNA sequence: TGTGCCAGCAGCCAATGGAAAGGGGCTCAGCCCCAGCATTTT.

Many counts were recorded for this clonotype. This beta chain appears as a stray read in a library generated for alpha chains; its size is not informative. The chain is built from TRBV20-1 and TRBJ1-1; 9 bases are a match to TRBD1. The V gene's germline CDR1 is DFQATT and CDR2 SNEGSKA (reference sequence). V trimming: 6 bases; J trimming: 5 bases; junction bases outside the gene matches: 7. The CDR3 spans 13 residues. The CDR3 DNA reads as TGCAGTGCCACGGGGACAGGGCGTACTGAAGCTTTCTTT. This translates into CSATGTGRTEAFF.

This clonotype was counted many times. Because this beta chain is a stray read in a library intended to capture alpha chains, its abundance should not be given much weight. V is TRBV5-6 and J is TRBJ2-7; D call uncertain. This CDR3 comprises 15 residues. Germline V lookup: CDR1 SGHDT, CDR2 YYEEEE. V gave up 2 bases and J gave up 5 bases, with 17 bases separating them. CDR3: CASSFPGLGPHEQYF. In DNA, the CDR3 is TGTGCCAGCAGCTTCCCCGGTCTAGGCCCCCACGAGCAGTACTTC.

Sample share makes this clonotype medium-sized (0.01 to 0.1%). A library made for alpha chains picked up this beta chain off target, so its size means little. This chain joins TRBV4-3 and TRBJ1-2; D gene ambiguous. Germline assignment: CDR1 LGHNA and CDR2 YSLEER. V dropped 1 base and J dropped 4 bases, with 16 bases sitting between them. CDR3 length: 16 amino acids. The CDR3 nucleotides are TGCGCCAGCAGCCAAGGTCTATCGATAGGGTTCTATGGCTACACCTTC. Its translation: CASSQGLSIGFYGYTF.

This clonotype is deemed medium-sized (0.01 to 0.1%). A library made for alpha chains picked up this beta chain off target, so its size means little. V gene TRBV7-9 combines with J gene TRBJ1-5; tentatively, D is TRBD1 (6 bases). From germline, CDR1 is SEHNR and CDR2 FQNEAQ (reference sequence). V shed 1 base and J shed 2 bases, with 15 bases lying between them. The CDR3 spans 17 residues. This CDR3 is CASSLVSSGGGNQPQHF. For the CDR3, the DNA is TGTGCCAGCAGCTTAGTGTCCAGCGGGGGCGGCAATCAGCCCCAGCATTTT.

This clonotype was picked up many times. This beta chain is a stray sequence in a library constructed for alpha chains; its clone size is not meaningful. The chain recombines TRBV6-2 or TRBV6-3 with TRBJ2-1; possible D gene TRBD1, 5 bases. Trimming stripped 6 bases from V and 8 bases from J, with 20 bases between. CDR1 and CDR2 (germline): MNHEY, SVGEGT. The CDR3 is made up of 15 amino acids. CDR3 sequence reads: CASSPGIGPRDEQFF. The CDR3 nucleotides are TGTGCCAGCAGCCCAGGGATTGGCCCACGGGATGAGCAGTTCTTC.

This clonotype occurred many times. This beta chain slipped into a library made for alpha chains as a stray read, so its size is not meaningful. The CDR3 DNA follows: TGCGCCAGCAGCCAAGGTGCTCGGACAGGGTTCCGAGAGACCCAGTACTTC. This codes for CASSQGARTGFRETQYF. This rearrangement joins TRBV4-1 to TRBJ2-5; 8 nucleotides align to TRBD1. Trimming took 1 base from V and 4 from J; bases not matched to a gene: 11. Per the germline V gene, CDR1 is MGHRA and CDR2 is YSYEKL. The CDR3 extends over 17 amino acids.

By sample share, this clonotype is medium-sized (0.01 to 0.1%). A library prepared for alpha chains yielded this beta chain as an off-target read; its size is of little meaning. V and J are TRBV10-3 and TRBJ2-7, with D unresolved. The CDR3 spans 17 residues. The V gene lost 2 bases and the J gene lost 2 bases, with 19 bases spanning the gap. In germline, CDR1 is ENHRY, CDR2 SYGVKD. The CDR3: CAISERRETIQPYEQYF. CDR3 bases: TGTGCCATCAGTGAGAGAAGGGAAACCATCCAACCCTACGAGCAGTACTTC.

This clonotype is large. This beta chain turned up in a library designed for alpha chains; as an off-target read, its abundance says little. This sequence joins TRBV20-1 and TRBJ2-1; D is undetermined. There are 14 residues in the CDR3. Trimming cost V 0 bases and J 7 bases, with 13 bases left between them. Germline V gene data show CDR1 as DFQATT and CDR2 as SNEGSKA (reference sequence). CDR3 in DNA: TGCAGTGCTAGAGATTTAACGACTTGGAATGAGCAGTTCTTC. It is translated as CSARDLTTWNEQFF.

A word on this clonotype: This beta chain is an off-target read within a library intended for alpha chains, so its frequency means little. J is TRBJ2-7 and V is TRBV12-3 or TRBV12-4; D might be TRBD2 (5 bases). CDR3 length equals 12 residues. Deletions cut 5 bases from V and 5 bases from J, with 10 bases between. CDR3 loop: CASSLGGDEQYF. The CDR3 coding sequence is TGTGCCAGCAGTCTCGGAGGTGACGAGCAGTACTTC.

This clonotype is medium-sized within its sample. Since it is a stray read in a library aimed at alpha chains, this beta chain has a size that is not meaningful. The CDR3 sequence: CASSQDRRLHEQYF. CDR3 in DNA: TGTGCCAGCAGCCAAGATCGCAGGCTCCACGAGCAGTACTTC. The chain has TRBV3-1 and TRBJ2-7; no firm D call. This CDR3 is 14 amino acids long. Trimming removed 0 bases at V and 5 bases at J, with 11 bases between. Germline assignment: CDR1 LGHDT and CDR2 YNNKEL (reference sequence).

This clonotype appeared many times. This beta chain came through as a stray read in a library set up for alpha chains, and its size says little. The rearrangement links TRBV7-8 to TRBJ2-7, with 10 bases that match TRBD1. The length of the CDR3 is 17 residues. Looked up from germline, CDR1 is SGHVS and CDR2 is FQNEAQ. The trim removed 4 bases at V and 1 base at J, leaving 10 bases unmatched. CDR3 sequence reads: CASSSPTGQGISYEQYF. The CDR3 region has the DNA TGTGCCAGCAGCTCCCCTACGGGACAGGGGATATCCTACGAGCAGTACTTC.

A remark on this clonotype: For a library built for alpha chains, this beta chain is a stray read; little rests on its size. The chain carries TRBV7-9 and TRBJ1-6; D unresolved. This CDR3 region has 13 residues. Trimming took off 5 bases at V and 7 bases at J, with 9 bases between the two ends. Germline values: CDR1 SEHNR, CDR2 FQNEAQ (reference sequence). The CDR3 is CASSKWENSPLHF. CDR3 coding DNA: TGTGCCAGCAGCAAGTGGGAGAATTCACCCCTCCACTTT.

Remarks on this clonotype: This beta chain is an unintended read in a library built for alpha chains; its size means little. The J gene is TRBJ2-3, the V gene TRBV5-6; D unclear. The CDR3 covers 14 residues. Deletions cut 2 bases from V and 1 base from J, with 8 bases between. Germline assignment: CDR1 SGHDT and CDR2 YYEEEE. DNA of the CDR3: TGTGCCAGCAGCTTTCGGGCAGGCACAGATACGCAGTATTTT. Encoded protein: CASSFRAGTDTQYF.

This clonotype came up many times. Because this beta chain is a stray read in a library intended to capture alpha chains, its abundance should not be given much weight. This sequence joins TRBV7-2 and TRBJ2-1; D perhaps matches TRBD1 (6 bases). CDR1 and CDR2 from the germline V gene are SGHTA and FQGNSA. V lost 1 base, J lost 1 base, and 8 bases lay in between. The CDR3 runs to 15 residues. In DNA form, the CDR3 reads TGTGCCAGCAGCTTAGAGCAGGGGTCCTACAATGAGCAGTTCTTC. This gives the protein CASSLEQGSYNEQFF. The whole variable domain, filled in from reference TRBV7-2 and TRBJ2-1, reads GAGVSQSPSNKVTEKGKDVELRCDPISGHTALYWYRQSLGQGLEFLIYFQGNSAPDKSGLPSDRFSAERTGGSVSTLTIQRTQQEDSAVYLCASSLEQGSYNEQFFGPGTRLTVL.

In its sample, this clonotype ranks as medium-sized (0.01 to 0.1%). Because this beta chain is a stray read in a library intended to capture alpha chains, its abundance should not be given much weight. The chain is built from TRBV7-8 and TRBJ1-6; D is undetermined. Trimming took 2 bases from V and 2 from J, leaving 7 bases between them. Germline values: CDR1 SGHVS, CDR2 FQNEAQ. The CDR3 is 15 amino acids. CDR3 in amino acids: CASSLQRTYNSPLHF. The CDR3 DNA follows: TGTGCCAGCAGCTTACAGAGGACCTATAATTCACCCCTCCACTTT.

This clonotype was counted ten times or more. Being off target in a library aimed at alpha chains, this beta chain has a size of little meaning. The genes are TRBV19 and TRBJ1-5; D unclear. Trimming left V 2 bases short and J 4 bases short, with 12 bases between. The CDR3 sequence is 15 residues long. Germline V gene data show CDR1 as LNHDA and CDR2 as SQIVND (reference sequence). The CDR3 sequence: CASSIRRASNQPQHF. DNA for the CDR3: TGTGCCAGTAGTATACGAAGGGCCAGTAATCAGCCCCAGCATTTT.